The 10 T cell receptor beta chains below all came from one sample that was sequenced in a study of post-analysis software for immune sequencing data. No antigens are known for them. TCR beta cDNA libraries included unique molecular identifiers. TCRdb used MiXCR to reprocess the PCR reads, holding one entry per CDR3 protein. The profile covers 750,000 to 950,000 distinct CDR3 sequences, with approximately 53% appearing a single time and 4% to 5.5% taken by the ten largest. Study results and caveats: Relative to controls, patients had five TRBV segments at higher frequency, with TRBV5-6, TRBV5-1 and TRBV20-1 among these.

What was sequenced was blood. All receptors come from a girl between 10 and 17 years old with multiple sclerosis.

This clonotype appeared a few times. V and J are TRBV9 and TRBJ2-3, with 9 positions matching TRBD2. V was clipped by 2 bases and J by 5 bases; unmatched bases: 6. The CDR3 has 15 residues. The V gene's germline CDR1 is SGDLS and CDR2 YYNGEE. CDR3 loop: CASSVSGGQGDTQYF. CDR3 bases: TGTGCCAGCAGCGTTAGCGGGGGTCAGGGAGATACGCAGTATTTT.

V usage is TRBV10-3 and J usage is TRBJ2-5; 10 positions agree with TRBD2. Per germline, CDR1 ENHRY and CDR2 SYGVKD. V gave up 1 base and J gave up 5 bases; unmatched junction bases: 7. The CDR3 is 16 amino acids. The DNA of the CDR3 is TGTGCCATCAGTGAGTGGACTAGCGGCGACTGGGAGACCCAGTACTTC. It is translated as CAISEWTSGDWETQYF.

The chain couples TRBV5-1 to TRBJ2-1; 10 nucleotides align to TRBD1. Germline CDR1 is SGHRS and CDR2 is YFSETQ. V shed 4 bases, J shed 4 bases, and the junction held 5 bases outside the gene matches. This CDR3 has 15 amino acids. CDR3 sequence reads: CASSHGTGVYNEQFF. The CDR3 coding sequence is TGCGCCAGCAGCCACGGGACAGGGGTATACAATGAGCAGTTCTTC.

The chain carries TRBV7-6 and TRBJ2-5; 14 bases match TRBD2. TRBJ2-7 matches the DNA end more closely, so the J call is doubtful. CDR1 and CDR2 from the germline V gene are SGHVS and FNYEAQ. The CDR3 is 19 residues long. This chain's CDR3 is CASSLRPSGTSGSVYEQYF. In DNA form, the CDR3 reads TGTGCCAGCAGCTTAAGGCCGAGTGGGACTAGCGGGAGTGTCTACGAGCAGTACTTC.

The table lists this clonotype with a few counts. The chain has TRBV9 and TRBJ2-7; weak D call: TRBD1 (6 bases). V shed 0 bases and J shed 3 bases, with 13 bases lying between them. The V gene's germline CDR1 is SGDLS and CDR2 YYNGEE. This CDR3 is 15 amino acids long. CDR3 sequence reads: CASSVDPRGDYEQYF. The CDR3 DNA reads TGTGCCAGCAGCGTAGATCCCAGGGGCGACTACGAGCAGTACTTC.

The CDR3 loop reads CASGLLGQAKSYEQYF. The DNA of the CDR3 is TGTGCTAGTGGTTTGCTGGGACAGGCCAAATCCTACGAGCAGTACTTC. The rearrangement uses TRBV12-5 and TRBJ2-7, with 8 bases matching TRBD1. Germline CDR1 and CDR2: LGHNT and FRNRAP. The ends lost 2 bases at V and 1 base at J; junction bases unmatched: 7. The CDR3 spans 16 residues. The full variable domain, rest sourced from reference TRBV12-5 and TRBJ2-7, is DARVTQTPRHKVTEMGQEVTMRCQPILGHNTVFWYRQTMMQGLELLAYFRNRAPLDDSGMPKDRFSAEMPDATLATLKIQPSEPRDSAVYFCASGLLGQAKSYEQYFGPGTRLTVT.

The chain employs TRBV25-1 and TRBJ1-1, with a tentative D call TRBD1 (5 bases). Germline V lookup: CDR1 MGHDK, CDR2 SYGVNS. CDR3 length: 14 residues. Trimming shortened V by 6 bases and J by 4 bases, and 15 bases separated the two germline ends. The CDR3: CASRMEVTGTEAFF. CDR3 nucleotide sequence: TGTGCCAGCAGGATGGAGGTAACAGGCACTGAAGCTTTCTTT.

This clonotype was counted between two and nine times. The chain recombines TRBV24-1 with TRBJ2-1, with a weak D call TRBD2 (7 bases). This CDR3 contains 17 residues. Trimming removed 3 bases at V and 0 bases at J, with 14 bases between. Germline V gene lookup returns CDR1 KGHDR and CDR2 SFDVKD. The CDR3 protein is CATSDRGGVTSYNEQFF. In nucleotides, the CDR3 is TGTGCCACCAGTGATCGAGGGGGGGTAACCTCCTACAATGAGCAGTTCTTC.

The V call is TRBV5-5, the J call TRBJ2-3; D is undetermined. The germline V gene has CDR1 SGHKS and CDR2 YYEKEE (reference sequence). The CDR3 totals 15 residues. Trimming took off 5 bases at V and 6 bases at J, with 19 bases between the two ends. The CDR3, as DNA: TGTGCCAGCAGAATGCGACCCAACGAGCAGGATACGCAGTATTTT. This gives the protein CASRMRPNEQDTQYF. Together with reference TRBV5-5 and TRBJ2-3, the CDR3 gives the full variable domain: DAGVTQSPTHLIKTRGQQVTLRCSPISGHKSVSWYQQVLGQGPQFIFQYYEKEERGRGNFPDRFSARQFPNYSSELNVNALLLGDSALYLCASRMRPNEQDTQYFGPGTRLTVL.

This clonotype was observed a handful of times. The CDR3 loop is CSVATGTAYNEQFF. For the CDR3, the DNA is TGCAGCGTTGCGACCGGGACAGCGTACAATGAGCAGTTCTTC. The rearrangement links TRBV29-1 to TRBJ2-1; 7 bases are a match to TRBD1. CDR1 and CDR2 from the germline V gene are SQVTM and ANQGSEA. The CDR3 totals 14 residues. V trimming: 4 bases; J trimming: 4 bases; junction bases outside the gene matches: 7.